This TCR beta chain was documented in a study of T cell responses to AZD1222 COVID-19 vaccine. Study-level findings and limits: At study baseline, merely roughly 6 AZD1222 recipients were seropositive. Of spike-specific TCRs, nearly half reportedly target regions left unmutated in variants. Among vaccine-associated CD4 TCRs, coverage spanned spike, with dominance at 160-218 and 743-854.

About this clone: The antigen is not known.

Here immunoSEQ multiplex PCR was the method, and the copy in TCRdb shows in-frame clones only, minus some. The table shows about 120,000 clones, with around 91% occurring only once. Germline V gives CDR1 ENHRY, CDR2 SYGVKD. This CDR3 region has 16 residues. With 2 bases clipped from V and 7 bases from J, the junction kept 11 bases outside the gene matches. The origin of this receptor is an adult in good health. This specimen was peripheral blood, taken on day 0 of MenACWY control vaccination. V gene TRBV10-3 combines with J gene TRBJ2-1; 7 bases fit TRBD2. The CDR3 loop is CAISESLAATVNEQFF. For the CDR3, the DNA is TGTGCCATCAGTGAGAGCCTAGCGGCCACAGTTAATGAGCAGTTCTTC.